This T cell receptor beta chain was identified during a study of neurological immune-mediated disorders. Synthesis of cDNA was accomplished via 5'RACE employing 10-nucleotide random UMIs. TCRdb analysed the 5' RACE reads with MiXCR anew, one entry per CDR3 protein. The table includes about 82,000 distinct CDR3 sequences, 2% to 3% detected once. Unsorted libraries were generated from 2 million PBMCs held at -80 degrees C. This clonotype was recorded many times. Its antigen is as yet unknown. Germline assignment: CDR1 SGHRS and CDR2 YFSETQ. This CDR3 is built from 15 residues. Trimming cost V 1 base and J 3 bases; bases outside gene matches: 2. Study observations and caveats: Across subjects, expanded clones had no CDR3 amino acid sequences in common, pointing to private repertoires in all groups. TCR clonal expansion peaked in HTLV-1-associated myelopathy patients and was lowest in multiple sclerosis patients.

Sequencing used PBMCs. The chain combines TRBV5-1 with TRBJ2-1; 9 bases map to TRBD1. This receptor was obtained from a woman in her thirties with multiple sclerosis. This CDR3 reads CASSLSGQGYNEQFF. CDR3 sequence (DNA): TGCGCCAGCAGCTTGTCGGGACAGGGCTACAATGAGCAGTTCTTC.